The entry below gives a single TCR beta chain sequence along with its context. What this receptor recognizes is not known. The input lacks base qualities; no much larger clone sits a single base away. The healthy control group was made up of around 34 blood donors, and the Finnish Red Cross blood service supplied their buffy coats. All TCR-sequenced material derived from peripheral blood: patient blood samples and healthy donor buffy coats. Ficoll-Hypaque gradient centrifugation was used to isolate peripheral blood mononuclear cells. CD4+ cells were magnetically purified from the buffy coats of healthy controls. Genomic DNA was extracted using the Gentra Puregene Cell and Tissue kit, and a Qubit 2.0 fluorometer was used to quantify it. The immunoSEQ assay at survey resolution was applied to genomic DNA for sequencing of TCRbeta rearrangements. The authors' pipeline ran thus. A lowest detectable productive clonotype frequency of 2.59 x 10-5 was observed in the TCR sequencing data. Only productive TCRbeta rearrangements, meaning sequences that were complete and in-frame, were kept for the analyses. Clonality for each sample was calculated as Simpson clonality in the immunoSEQ Analyzer version 3.0. Clones were binned by frequency as very rare, small, medium, large (1-20%) or hyperexpanded (>20%). Generation probabilities were estimated with OLGA 1.2.3, V-gene circos plots were generated with VDJtools, specificities were searched for in VDJdb, and CDR3 motifs were identified with GLIPH. TCRdb retrieved this table from immuneACCESS and kept in-frame rearrangements only. Not all clones are present; in checked studies, unresolved V genes account for under half, and no reason is known for the remainder. V and J calls and clone size follow that table, whereas D and trimming were derived from the DNA. A total of 48,000 or so clones appear in this sample, just over 70% of them only once. The top ten hold about 1.5% of the sample.

The sample comes from a study of STAT5B mutations in CD4+ large granular lymphocyte leukemia (dated by TCRdb to between 2021 and 2024). With regard to the full study: Among the healthy controls, the CDR3 'QG' motif was associated with a particular HLA allele. Flow cytometry on FACSCanto II or FACSVerse confirmed that purified fractions exceeded 95% purity among lymphocytes. The study compared the TCRbeta repertoires of patients with CD4+ T-cell large granular lymphocyte leukemia against those of healthy blood donors.

The CDR3 spans 14 residues, from the cysteine through the phenylalanine. Only the CDR3 DNA is retained, 42 bases long and in frame from the first base. The CDR1 and CDR2 encoded by the germline V gene are SGHRS and YFSETQ. After removal of 3 bases from V and 3 bases from J, the junction retains 4 bases not matched to a gene. What the authors observed across the whole study: CD4-sorted patient repertoires appeared more clonal than healthy CD4+ repertoires, and this difference persisted after removing the putative leukemic clones. TRBV06-family usage was enriched among the top patient clones (8/27) compared with healthy controls (2/35). The data were not HLA-matched, and the relatively small sample size could explain the higher clonality seen in CD4+ compared with CD8+ T-LGLL. Main leukemic clonotypes were private to each patient, although roughly 25% appeared at low frequency in other patients' non-leukemic repertoires.

This receptor was identified in a human donor in good health. The sample comprised CD4+ T cells from blood buffy coats. The sequence is built from TRBV5-1 and TRBJ1-1; the junction holds 8 bases that match TRBD1. The CDR3 has the sequence CASSSDRAHTEAFF. The nucleotide sequence is given as TGCGCCAGCAGCTCGGACAGGGCGCACACTGAAGCTTTCTTT. With all but the CDR3 taken from the reference TRBV5-1 and TRBJ1-1 genes, the full variable domain is: KAGVTQTPRYLIKTRGQQVTLSCSPISGHRSVSWYQQTPGQGLQFLFEYFSETQRNKGNFPGRFSGRQFSNSRSEMNVSTLELGDSALYLCASSSDRAHTEAFFGQGTRLTVV.